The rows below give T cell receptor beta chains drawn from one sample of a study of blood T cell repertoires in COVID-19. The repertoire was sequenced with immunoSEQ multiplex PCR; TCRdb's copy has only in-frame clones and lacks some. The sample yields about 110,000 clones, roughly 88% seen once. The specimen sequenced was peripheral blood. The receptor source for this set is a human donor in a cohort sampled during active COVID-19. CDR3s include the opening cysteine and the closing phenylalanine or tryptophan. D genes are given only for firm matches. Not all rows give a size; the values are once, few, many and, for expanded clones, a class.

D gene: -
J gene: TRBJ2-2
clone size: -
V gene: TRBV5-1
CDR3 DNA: TGCGCCAGCAGCTCTGGGGGCATCAACACCGGGGAGCTGTTTTTT
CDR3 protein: CASSSGGINTGELFF

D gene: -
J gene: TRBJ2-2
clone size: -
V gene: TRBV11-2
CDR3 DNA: TGTGCCAGCAGCTTAGAGAGGACAGCCCTCGGGGAGCTGTTTTTT
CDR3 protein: CASSLERTALGELFF

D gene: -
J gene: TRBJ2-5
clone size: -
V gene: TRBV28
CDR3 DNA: TGTGCCAGCCGGCGCAGCGGACAAGAGACCCAGTACTTC
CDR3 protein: CASRRSGQETQYF

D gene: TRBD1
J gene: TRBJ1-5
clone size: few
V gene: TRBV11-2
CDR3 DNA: TGTGCCAGCAGCTTAGATGTACAGGGGCATCAGCCCCAGCATTTT
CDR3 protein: CASSLDVQGHQPQHF

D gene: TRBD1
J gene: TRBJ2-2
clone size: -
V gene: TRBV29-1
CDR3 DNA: TGCAGCGTGGCCCGACAGGGGGCGGTCGGGGAGCTGTTTTTT
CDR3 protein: CSVARQGAVGELFF

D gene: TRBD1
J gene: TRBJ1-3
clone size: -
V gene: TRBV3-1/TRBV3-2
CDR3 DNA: TGTGCCAGCAGCCCGTACAGGGGACGGAGCTCTGGAAACACCATATATTTT
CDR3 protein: CASSPYRGRSSGNTIYF

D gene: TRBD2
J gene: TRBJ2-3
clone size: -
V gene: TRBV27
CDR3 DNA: TGTGCCAGCAGTTTTGTAAACGGGAGGGGGGGAGATACGCAGTATTTT
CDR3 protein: CASSFVNGRGGDTQYF

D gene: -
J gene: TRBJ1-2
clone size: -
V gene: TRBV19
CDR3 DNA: TGTGCCAGTAGTAATGGGGCCTACTATGGCTACACCTTC
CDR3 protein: CASSNGAYYGYTF

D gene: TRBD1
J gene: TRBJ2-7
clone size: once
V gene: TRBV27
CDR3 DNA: TGTGCCAGCAGTCTCCGGACAGGGGGCTCCTCCTACGAGCAGTACTTC
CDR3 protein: CASSLRTGGSSYEQYF

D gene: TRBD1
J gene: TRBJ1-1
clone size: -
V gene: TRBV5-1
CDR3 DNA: TGCGCCAGCAGCCGAGCCGACAGGGCTACTGAAGCTTTCTTT
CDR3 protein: CASSRADRATEAFF

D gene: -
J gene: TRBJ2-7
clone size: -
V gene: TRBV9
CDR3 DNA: TGTGCCAGCAGCGTAGGCCTCACTTCCGAGCAGTACTTC
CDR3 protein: CASSVGLTSEQYF

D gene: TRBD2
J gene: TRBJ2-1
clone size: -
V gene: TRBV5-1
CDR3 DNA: TGCGCCAGCAGCTTGGTCGGGGGGAATGAGCAGTTCTTC
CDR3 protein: CASSLVGGNEQFF

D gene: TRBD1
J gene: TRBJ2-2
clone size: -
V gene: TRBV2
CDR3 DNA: TGTGCCAGCAGGAAGGACAGGGGGTTCCCCGGGGAGCTGTTTTTT
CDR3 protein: CASRKDRGFPGELFF

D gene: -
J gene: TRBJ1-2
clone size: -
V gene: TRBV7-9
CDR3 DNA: TGTGCCAGCAGCTTAGGGTCAGGTAGCTATGGCTACACCTTC
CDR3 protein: CASSLGSGSYGYTF

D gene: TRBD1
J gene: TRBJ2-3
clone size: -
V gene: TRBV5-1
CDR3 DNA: TGCGCCAGCTGCCAGGGACAGAGCACAGATACGCAGTATTTT
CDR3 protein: CASCQGQSTDTQYF

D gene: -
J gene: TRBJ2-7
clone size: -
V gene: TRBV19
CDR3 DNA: TGTGCCAGAGCCTCCTACGAGCAGTACTTC
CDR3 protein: CARASYEQYF

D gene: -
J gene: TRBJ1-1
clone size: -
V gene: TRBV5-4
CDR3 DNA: TGTGCCAGCAGCTTGGATCGGACTTCTGAAGCTTTCTTT
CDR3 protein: CASSLDRTSEAFF

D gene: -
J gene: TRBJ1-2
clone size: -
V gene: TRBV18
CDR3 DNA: TGTGCCAGCTCTGGAAGGGAGCTTCAAGGCTACACCTTC
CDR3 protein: CASSGRELQGYTF

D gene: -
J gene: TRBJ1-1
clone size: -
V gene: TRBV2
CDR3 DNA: TGTGCCAAAGACAGGTCCAACACTGAAGCTTTCTTT
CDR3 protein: CAKDRSNTEAFF

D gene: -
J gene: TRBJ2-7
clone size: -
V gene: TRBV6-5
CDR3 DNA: TGTGCCAGCAGTTACTCGTCGCGGGAAACTTCCTACGAGCAGTACTTC
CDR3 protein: CASSYSSRETSYEQYF

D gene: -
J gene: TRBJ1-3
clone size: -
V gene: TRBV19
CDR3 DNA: TGTGCCCTAGGGGGGGGGCACGGGGAGAACACCATATATTTT
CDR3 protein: CALGGGHGENTIYF

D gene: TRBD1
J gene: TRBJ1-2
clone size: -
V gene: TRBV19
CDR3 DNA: TGTGCCAGTAGTCCCAGGACCGGGACAGGGGGAGGCTACACCTTC
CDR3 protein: CASSPRTGTGGGYTF

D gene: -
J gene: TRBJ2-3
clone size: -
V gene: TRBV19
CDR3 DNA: TGTGCCACAAAATTTGGGGGCCAAGGGGGAGATACGCAGTATTTT
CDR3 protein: CATKFGGQGGDTQYF

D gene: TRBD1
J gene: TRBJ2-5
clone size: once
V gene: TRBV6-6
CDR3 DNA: TGTGCCAGCAGCCTACCTTTGACAGGGCTGGAGACCCAGTACTTC
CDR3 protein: CASSLPLTGLETQYF